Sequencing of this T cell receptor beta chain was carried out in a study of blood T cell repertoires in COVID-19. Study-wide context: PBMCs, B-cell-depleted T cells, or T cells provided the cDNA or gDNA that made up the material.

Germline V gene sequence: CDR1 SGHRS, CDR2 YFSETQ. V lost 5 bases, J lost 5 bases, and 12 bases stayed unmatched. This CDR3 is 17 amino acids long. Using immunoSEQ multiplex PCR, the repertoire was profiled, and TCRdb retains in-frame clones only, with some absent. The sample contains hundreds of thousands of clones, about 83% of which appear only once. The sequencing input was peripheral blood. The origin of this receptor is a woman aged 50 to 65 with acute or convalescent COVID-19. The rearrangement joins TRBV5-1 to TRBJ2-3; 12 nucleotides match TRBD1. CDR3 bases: TGCGCCAGCAGAACCTCCGGGACAGGGGGCATCGGAGATACGCAGTATTTT. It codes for CASRTSGTGGIGDTQYF.